This T cell receptor (beta chain) was recovered during a study of cytomegalovirus exposure and HLA in healthy donors. This PCR relied on a set of 60 Vbeta primers and 13 Jbeta primers. The table came from immunoSEQ multiplex PCR; TCRdb's copy has only in-frame clones and leaves some out. The sample consists of 100,000 to 120,000 clones, approximately 72% of them appearing once. The CDR3 is 14 amino acids. The V gene lost 6 bases and the J gene lost 1 base, with 13 bases spanning the gap. The germline V gene encodes CDR1 SNHLY and CDR2 FYNNEI. The chain uses TRBV2 and TRBJ2-7; the D gene is possibly TRBD1 (6 bases). The TCR sequence derives from a man aged 30 to 39 in good health and CMV-seronegative. The source material was PBMCs. CDR3 protein: CASRGTPLSYEQYF. In DNA, the CDR3 is TGTGCCAGCAGAGGGACACCACTTTCCTACGAGCAGTACTTC.